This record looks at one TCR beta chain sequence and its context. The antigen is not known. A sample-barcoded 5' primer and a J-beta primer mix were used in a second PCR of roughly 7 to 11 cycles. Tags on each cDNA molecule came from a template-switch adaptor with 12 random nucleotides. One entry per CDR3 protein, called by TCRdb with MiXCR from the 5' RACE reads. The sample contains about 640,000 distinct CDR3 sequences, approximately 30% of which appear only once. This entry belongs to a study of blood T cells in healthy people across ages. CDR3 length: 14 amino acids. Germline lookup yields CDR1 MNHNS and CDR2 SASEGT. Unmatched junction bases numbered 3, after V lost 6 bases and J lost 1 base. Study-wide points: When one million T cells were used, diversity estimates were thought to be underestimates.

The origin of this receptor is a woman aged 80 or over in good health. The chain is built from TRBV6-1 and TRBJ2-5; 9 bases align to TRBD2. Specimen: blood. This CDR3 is CASSQRGVQETQYF. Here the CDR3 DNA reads TGTGCCAGCAGCCAGCGGGGGGTCCAAGAGACCCAGTACTTC.